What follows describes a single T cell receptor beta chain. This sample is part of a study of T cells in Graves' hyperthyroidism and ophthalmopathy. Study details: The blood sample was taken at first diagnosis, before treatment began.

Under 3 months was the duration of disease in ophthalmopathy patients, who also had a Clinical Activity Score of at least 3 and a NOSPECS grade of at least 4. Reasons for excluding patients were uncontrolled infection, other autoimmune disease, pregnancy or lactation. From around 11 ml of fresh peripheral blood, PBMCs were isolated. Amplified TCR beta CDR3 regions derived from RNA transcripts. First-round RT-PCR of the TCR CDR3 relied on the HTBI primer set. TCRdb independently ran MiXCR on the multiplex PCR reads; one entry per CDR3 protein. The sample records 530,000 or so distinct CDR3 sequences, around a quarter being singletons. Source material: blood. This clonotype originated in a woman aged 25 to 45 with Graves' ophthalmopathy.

CDR3 sequence reads: CASSYVRSNYEQYF. DNA for the CDR3: TGTGCCAGCAGTTACGTGCGTTCTAACTACGAGCAGTACTTC. V and J are TRBV6-5 and TRBJ2-7; D is unresolved. Germline V gives CDR1 MNHEY, CDR2 SVGAGI. The CDR3 sequence is 14 residues long. Trimming cost V 2 bases and J 3 bases, with 11 bases left between them.